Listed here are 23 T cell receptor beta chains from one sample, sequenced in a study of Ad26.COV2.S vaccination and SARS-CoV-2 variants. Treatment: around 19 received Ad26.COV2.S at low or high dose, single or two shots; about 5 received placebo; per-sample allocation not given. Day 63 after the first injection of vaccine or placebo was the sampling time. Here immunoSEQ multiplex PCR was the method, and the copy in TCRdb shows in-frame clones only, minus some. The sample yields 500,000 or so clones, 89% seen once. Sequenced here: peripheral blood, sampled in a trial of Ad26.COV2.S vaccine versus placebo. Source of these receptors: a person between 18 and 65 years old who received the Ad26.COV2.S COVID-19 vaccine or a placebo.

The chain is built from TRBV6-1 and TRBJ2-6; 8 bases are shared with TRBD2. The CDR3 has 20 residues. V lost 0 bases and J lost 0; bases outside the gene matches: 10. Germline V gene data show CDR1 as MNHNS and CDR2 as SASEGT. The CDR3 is CASSEAIGLAGGSGANVLTF. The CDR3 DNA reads TGTGCCAGCAGTGAAGCGATCGGTCTAGCGGGCGGCTCTGGGGCCAACGTCCTGACTTTC.

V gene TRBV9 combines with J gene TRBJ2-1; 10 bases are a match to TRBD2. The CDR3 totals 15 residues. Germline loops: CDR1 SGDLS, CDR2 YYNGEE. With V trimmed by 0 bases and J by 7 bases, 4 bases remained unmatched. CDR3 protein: CASSVASGGRNEQFF. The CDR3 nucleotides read TGTGCCAGCAGCGTAGCTAGCGGGGGAAGGAATGAGCAGTTCTTC.

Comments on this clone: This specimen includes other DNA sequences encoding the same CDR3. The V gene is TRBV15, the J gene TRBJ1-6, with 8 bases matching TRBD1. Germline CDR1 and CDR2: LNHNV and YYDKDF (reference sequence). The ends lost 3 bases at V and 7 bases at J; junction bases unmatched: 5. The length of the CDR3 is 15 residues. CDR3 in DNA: TGTGCCACCAGCAGGACCGGGACAGGAAATTCACCCCTCCACTTT. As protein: CATSRTGTGNSPLHF.

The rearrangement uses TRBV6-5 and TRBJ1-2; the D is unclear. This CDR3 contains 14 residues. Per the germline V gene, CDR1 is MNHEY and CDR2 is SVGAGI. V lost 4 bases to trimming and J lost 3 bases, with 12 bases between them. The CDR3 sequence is CASSSPGIDYGYTF. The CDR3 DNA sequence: TGTGCCAGCAGTTCCCCCGGGATCGACTATGGCTACACCTTC.

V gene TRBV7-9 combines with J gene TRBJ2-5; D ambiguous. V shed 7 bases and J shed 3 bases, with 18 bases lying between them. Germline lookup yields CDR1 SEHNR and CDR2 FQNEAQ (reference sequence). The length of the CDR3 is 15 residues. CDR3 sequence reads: CASTSTLRLKETQYF. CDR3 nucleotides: TGTGCCAGCACCTCTACTCTAAGGTTAAAAGAGACCCAGTACTTC.

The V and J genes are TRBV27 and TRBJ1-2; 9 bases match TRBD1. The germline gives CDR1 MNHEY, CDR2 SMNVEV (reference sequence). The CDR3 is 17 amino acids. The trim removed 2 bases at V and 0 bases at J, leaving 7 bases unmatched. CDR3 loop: CASSLVGQGRANYGYTF. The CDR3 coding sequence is TGTGCCAGCAGTTTAGTGGGACAGGGAAGAGCTAACTATGGCTACACCTTC.

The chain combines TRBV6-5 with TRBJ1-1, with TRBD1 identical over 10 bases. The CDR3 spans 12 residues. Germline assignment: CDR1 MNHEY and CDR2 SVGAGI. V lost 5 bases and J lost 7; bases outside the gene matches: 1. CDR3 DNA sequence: TGTGCCAGCAGTCGGACAGGGGGTGAAGCTTTCTTT. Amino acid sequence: CASSRTGGEAFF.

The DNA of the CDR3 is TGCGCCAGCAGCCAAGAAACGGCGTATTTGGGAGGGCAAGAGACCCAGTACTTC. It is translated as CASSQETAYLGGQETQYF. V gene TRBV4-3 combines with J gene TRBJ2-5, with 7 bases aligning to TRBD2. Germline trimming cut 0 bases from V and 2 bases from J; bases unmatched to any gene: 12. Per germline, CDR1 LGHNA and CDR2 YSLEER. This CDR3 contains 18 residues.

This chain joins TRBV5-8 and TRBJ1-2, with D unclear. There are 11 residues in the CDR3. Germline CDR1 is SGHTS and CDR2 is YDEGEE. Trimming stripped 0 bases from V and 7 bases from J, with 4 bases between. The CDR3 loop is CASSLATGYTF. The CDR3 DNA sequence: TGTGCCAGCAGCTTGGCTACTGGCTACACCTTC.

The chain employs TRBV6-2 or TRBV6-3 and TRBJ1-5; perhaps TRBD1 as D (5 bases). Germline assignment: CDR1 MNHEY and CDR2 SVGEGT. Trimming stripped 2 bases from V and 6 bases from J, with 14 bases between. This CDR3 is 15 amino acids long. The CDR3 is CASSYPQGERQPQHF. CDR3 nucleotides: TGTGCCAGCAGTTACCCCCAGGGCGAACGTCAGCCCCAGCATTTT.

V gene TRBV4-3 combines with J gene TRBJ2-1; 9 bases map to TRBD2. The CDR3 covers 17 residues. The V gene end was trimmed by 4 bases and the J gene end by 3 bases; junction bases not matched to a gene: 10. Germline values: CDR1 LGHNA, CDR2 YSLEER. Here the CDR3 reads CASSPMTSGDLYNEQFF. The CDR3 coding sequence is TGCGCCAGCAGCCCCATGACTAGCGGTGATCTCTACAATGAGCAGTTCTTC.

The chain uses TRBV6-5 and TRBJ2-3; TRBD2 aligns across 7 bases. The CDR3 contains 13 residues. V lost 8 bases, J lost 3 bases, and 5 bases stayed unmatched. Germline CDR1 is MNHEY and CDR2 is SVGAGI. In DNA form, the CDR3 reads TGTGCCAGCGGGGGGGGGATAACAGATACGCAGTATTTT. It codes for CASGGGITDTQYF.

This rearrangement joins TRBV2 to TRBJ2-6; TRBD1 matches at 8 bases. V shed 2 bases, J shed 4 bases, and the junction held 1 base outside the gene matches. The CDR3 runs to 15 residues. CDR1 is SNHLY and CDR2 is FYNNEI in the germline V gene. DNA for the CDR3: TGTGCCAGCAGTGAACAGGGGGCCGGGGCCAACGTCCTGACTTTC. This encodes CASSEQGAGANVLTF.

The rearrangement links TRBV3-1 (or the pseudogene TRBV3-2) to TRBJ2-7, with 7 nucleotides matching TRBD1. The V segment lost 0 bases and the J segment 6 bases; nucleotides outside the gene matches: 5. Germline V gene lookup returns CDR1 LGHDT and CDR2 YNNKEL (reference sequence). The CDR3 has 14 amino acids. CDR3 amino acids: CASSQDWDRSEQYF. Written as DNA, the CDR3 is TGTGCCAGCAGCCAAGATTGGGACAGATCCGAGCAGTACTTC.

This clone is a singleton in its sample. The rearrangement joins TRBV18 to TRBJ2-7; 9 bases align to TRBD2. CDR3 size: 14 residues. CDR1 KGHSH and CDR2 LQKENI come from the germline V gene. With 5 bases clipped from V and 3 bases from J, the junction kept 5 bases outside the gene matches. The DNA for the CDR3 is TGTGCCAGCTCAGGGGCTAGCGGGAACTACGAGCAGTACGTC. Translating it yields CASSGASGNYEQYV.

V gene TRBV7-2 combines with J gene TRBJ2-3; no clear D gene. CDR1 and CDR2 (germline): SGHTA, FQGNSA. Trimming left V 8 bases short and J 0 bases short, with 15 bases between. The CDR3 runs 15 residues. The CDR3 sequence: CASGRAISSTDTQYF. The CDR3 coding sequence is TGTGCCAGCGGCCGGGCCATCTCTAGCACAGATACGCAGTATTTT.

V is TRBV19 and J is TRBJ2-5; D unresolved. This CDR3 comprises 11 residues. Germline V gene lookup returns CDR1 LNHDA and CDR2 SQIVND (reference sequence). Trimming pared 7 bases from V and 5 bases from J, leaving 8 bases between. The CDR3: CASMSRETQYF. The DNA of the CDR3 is TGTGCCAGTATGTCCAGGGAGACCCAGTACTTC.

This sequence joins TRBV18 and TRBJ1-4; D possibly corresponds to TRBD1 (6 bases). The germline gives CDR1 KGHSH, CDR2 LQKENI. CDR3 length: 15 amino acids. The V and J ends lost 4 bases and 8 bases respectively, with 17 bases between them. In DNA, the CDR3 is TGTGCCAGCTCACGATCCCAGGGGTTGTACGAAAAACTGTTTTTT. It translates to CASSRSQGLYEKLFF.

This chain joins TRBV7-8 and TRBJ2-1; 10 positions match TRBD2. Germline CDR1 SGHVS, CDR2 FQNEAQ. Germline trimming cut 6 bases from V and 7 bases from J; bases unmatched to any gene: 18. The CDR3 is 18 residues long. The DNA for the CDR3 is TGTGCCAGCAGGGGAGGACTAGCGGAAGGACGGGTCACGAATGAGCAGTTCTTC. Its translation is CASRGGLAEGRVTNEQFF.

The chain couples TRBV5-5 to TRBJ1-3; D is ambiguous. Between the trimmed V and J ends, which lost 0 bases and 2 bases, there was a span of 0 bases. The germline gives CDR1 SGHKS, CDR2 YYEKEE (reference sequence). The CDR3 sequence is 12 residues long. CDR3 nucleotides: TGTGCCAGCAGCTTGGCTGGAAACACCATATATTTT. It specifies CASSLAGNTIYF.

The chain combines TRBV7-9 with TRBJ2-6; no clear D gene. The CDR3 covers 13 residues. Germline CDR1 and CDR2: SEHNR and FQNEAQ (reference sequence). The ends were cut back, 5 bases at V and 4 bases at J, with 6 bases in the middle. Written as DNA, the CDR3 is TGTGCCAGCAGCCCAAGGGGGGCCAACGTCCTGACTTTC. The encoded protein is CASSPRGANVLTF.

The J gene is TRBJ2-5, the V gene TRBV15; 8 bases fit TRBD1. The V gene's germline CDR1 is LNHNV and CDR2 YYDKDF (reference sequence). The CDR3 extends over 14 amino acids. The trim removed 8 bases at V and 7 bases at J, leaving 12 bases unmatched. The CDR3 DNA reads TGTGCCACCTCAGCTCGCGGGACAGGCGGGACCCAGTACTTC. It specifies CATSARGTGGTQYF.

DNA of the CDR3: TGCGCCAGCAGCTTGAGGCCTACAGGGGACTCTGGAAACACCATATATTTT. Its translation is CASSLRPTGDSGNTIYF. This chain uses TRBV5-1 with TRBJ1-3; 7 bases map to TRBD1. Per the germline V gene, CDR1 is SGHRS and CDR2 is YFSETQ. V shed 1 base and J 0 bases; nucleotides not matched to a gene: 7. The CDR3 has 17 residues.